The TCR beta chain described here comes from a study of blood T cell repertoires in COVID-19. Study-level background: PBMCs, B-cell-depleted T cells, or T cells were the source of the cDNA or gDNA that made up the material.

As processed by the authors: Amplified reference gene primers provided the basis for estimating nucleated cell counts. Profiled with immunoSEQ multiplex PCR; TCRdb holds only in-frame clones, not every one. Clone size and the V and J calls come from that table; the DNA yielded D and trimming. The sample holds 150,000 to 200,000 clones, around 87% seen once. Germline CDR1 is MNHEY and CDR2 is SVGAGI. CDR3 length: 14 amino acids. The ends were cut back, 4 bases at V and 0 bases at J, with 7 bases in the middle. Sample: peripheral blood. The sequence was obtained from a man younger than 35 with active or convalescent COVID-19. The genes are TRBV6-5 and TRBJ2-1; D is ambiguous. The CDR3 loop reads CASSLDSSYNEQFF. The CDR3 DNA sequence: TGTGCCAGCAGTTTAGATAGCTCCTACAATGAGCAGTTCTTC.